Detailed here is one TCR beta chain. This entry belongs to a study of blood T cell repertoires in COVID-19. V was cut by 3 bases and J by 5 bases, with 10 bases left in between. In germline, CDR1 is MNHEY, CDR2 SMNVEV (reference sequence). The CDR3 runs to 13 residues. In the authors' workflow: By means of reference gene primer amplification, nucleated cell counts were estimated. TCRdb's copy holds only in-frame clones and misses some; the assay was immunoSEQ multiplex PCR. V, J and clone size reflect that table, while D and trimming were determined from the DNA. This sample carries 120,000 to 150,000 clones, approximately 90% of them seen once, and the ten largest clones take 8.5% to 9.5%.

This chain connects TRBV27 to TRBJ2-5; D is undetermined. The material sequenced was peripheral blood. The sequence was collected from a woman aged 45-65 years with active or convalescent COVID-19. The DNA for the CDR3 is TGTGCCAGCAGTTTTGCGCACAGCGAGACCCAGTACTTC. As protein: CASSFAHSETQYF.